The clone carrying this T cell receptor (beta chain) was picked up many times. The sample comes from a study of T cells in Graves' hyperthyroidism and ophthalmopathy. What was amplified from RNA transcripts were TCR beta CDR3 regions. The HTBI primer set served for first-round RT-PCR of the TCR CDR3. MiXCR was run by TCRdb on the multiplex PCR reads, yielding one entry per CDR3 protein. The repertoire includes roughly 350,000 distinct CDR3 sequences, about 14% of them detected once, and about 20% sits in the top ten. CDR3 length equals 16 residues. Trimming removed 9 bases at V and 0 bases at J, with 19 bases between. Germline-derived CDR1 and CDR2 are KGHDR and SFDVKD.

Sequenced: blood. The chain joins TRBV24-1 to TRBJ1-1; D gene ambiguous. The clonotype originates from a woman aged 30 to 39 with Graves' ophthalmopathy. CDR3 DNA sequence: TGTGCCACCCACCCCGGGTTTGCGAACATGAACACTGAAGCTTTCTTT. Translated, it gives CATHPGFANMNTEAFF.